The clone carrying this T cell receptor (beta chain) was recorded at least ten times. TCRdb passed the 5' RACE reads through MiXCR, listing each CDR3 protein once. The sample has fewer than 85,000 distinct CDR3 sequences; around 3.9% are singletons. This CDR3 is 13 amino acids long. V was trimmed by 6 bases and J by 3 bases, leaving 10 bases between them. Germline V gene data show CDR1 as MNHEY and CDR2 as SVGAGI. The data belong to a study of neurological immune-mediated disorders. The sequenced material came from PBMCs. The clonotype comes from a man aged 30 to 39 with multiple sclerosis. The chain combines TRBV6-5 with TRBJ2-3; D possibly matches TRBD1 or TRBD2 (6 bases each). CDR3 bases: TGTGCCAGCAGAAAGGGGGGTACAGATACGCAGTATTTT. This encodes CASRKGGTDTQYF.